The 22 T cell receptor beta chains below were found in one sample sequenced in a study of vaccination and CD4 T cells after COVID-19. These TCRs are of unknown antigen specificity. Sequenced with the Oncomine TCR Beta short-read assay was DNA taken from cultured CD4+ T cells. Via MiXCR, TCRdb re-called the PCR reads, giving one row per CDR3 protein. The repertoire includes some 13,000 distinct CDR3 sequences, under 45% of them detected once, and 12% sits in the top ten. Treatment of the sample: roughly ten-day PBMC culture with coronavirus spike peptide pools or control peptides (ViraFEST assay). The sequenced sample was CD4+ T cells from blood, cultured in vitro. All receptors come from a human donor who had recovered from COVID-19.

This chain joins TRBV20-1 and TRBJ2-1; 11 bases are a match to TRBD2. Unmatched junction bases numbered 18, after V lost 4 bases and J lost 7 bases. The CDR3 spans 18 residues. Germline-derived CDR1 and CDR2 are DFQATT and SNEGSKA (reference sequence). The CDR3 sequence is CSAISLAGDIGMGNEQFF. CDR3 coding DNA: TGCAGTGCTATATCACTAGCGGGAGATATCGGGATGGGGAATGAGCAGTTCTTC.

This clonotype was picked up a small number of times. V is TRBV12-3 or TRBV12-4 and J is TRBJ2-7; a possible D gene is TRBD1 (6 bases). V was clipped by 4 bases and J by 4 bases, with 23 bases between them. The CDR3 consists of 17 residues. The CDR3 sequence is CASSSYRGPGVPYEQYF. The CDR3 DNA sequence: TGTGCCAGCAGTTCGTACCGAGGGCCAGGGGTCCCTTACGAGCAGTACTTC.

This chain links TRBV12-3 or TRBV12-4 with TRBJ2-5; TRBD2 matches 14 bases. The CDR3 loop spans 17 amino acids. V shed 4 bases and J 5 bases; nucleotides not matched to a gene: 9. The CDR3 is CASSSSGTSGRGETQYF. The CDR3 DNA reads TGTGCCAGCAGTTCCTCCGGGACTAGCGGGAGAGGGGAGACCCAGTACTTC.

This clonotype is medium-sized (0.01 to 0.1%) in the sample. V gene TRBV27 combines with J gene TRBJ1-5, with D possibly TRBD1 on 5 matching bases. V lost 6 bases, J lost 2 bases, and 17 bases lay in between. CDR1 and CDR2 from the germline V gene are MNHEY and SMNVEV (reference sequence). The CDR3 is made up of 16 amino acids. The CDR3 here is CASSDRDGDRNQPQHF. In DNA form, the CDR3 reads TGTGCCAGCAGCGACCGGGATGGGGACCGCAATCAGCCCCAGCATTTT.

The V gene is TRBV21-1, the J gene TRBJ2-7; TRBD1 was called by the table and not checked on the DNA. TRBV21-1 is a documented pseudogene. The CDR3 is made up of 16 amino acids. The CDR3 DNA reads TGTGCCAGCAGTAAGAGAGTGTCCTGGGGTTCGTTCGAGCAGTACTTC. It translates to CASSKRVSWGSFEQYF.

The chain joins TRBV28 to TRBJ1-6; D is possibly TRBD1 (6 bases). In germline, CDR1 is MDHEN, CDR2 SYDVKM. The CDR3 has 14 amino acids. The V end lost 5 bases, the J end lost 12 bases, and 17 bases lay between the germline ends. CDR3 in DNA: TGTGCCAGCAGTGACCAGGGGTCTGGGGGACCCCTCCACTTT. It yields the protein CASSDQGSGGPLHF. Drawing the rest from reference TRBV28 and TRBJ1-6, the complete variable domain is DVKVTQSSRYLVKRTGEKVFLECVQDMDHENMFWYRQDPGLGLRLIYFSYDVKMKEKGDIPEGYSVSREKKERFSLILESASTNQTSMYLCASSDQGSGGPLHFGNGTRLTVT.

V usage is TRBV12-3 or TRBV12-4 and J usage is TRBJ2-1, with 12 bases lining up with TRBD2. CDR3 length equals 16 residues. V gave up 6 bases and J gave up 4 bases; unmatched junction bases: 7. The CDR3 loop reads CASSPALAGGYNEQFF. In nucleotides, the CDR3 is TGTGCCAGCAGCCCGGCACTAGCGGGAGGTTACAATGAGCAGTTCTTC.

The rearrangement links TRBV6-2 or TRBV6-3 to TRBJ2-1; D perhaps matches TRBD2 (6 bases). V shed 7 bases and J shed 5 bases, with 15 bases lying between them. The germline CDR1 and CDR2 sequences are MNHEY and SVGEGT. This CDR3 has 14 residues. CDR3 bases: TGTGCCAGCACCGCGAGGACTACAGACAATGAGCAGTTCTTC. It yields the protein CASTARTTDNEQFF.

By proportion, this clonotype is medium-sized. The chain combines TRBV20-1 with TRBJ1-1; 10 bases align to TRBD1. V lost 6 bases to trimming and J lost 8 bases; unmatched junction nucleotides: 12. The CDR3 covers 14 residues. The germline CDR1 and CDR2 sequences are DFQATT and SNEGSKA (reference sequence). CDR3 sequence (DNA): TGCAGTGCGCGGACAGGGGGAACCTCTCGCGAAGCTTTCTTT. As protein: CSARTGGTSREAFF.

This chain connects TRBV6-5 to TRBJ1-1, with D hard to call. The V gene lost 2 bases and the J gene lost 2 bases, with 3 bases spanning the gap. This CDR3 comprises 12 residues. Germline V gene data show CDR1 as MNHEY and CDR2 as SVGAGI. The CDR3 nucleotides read TGTGCCAGCAGTTACAGAAACACTGAAGCTTTCTTT. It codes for CASSYRNTEAFF.

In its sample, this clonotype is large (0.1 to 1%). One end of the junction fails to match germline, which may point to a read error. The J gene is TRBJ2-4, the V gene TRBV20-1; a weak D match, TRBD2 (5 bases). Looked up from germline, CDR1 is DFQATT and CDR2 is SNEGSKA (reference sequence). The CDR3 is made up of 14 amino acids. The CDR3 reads CSARDQRAKEGWDF. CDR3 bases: TGCAGTGCTAGAGATCAAAGAGCGAAAGAGGGTTGGGACTTC.

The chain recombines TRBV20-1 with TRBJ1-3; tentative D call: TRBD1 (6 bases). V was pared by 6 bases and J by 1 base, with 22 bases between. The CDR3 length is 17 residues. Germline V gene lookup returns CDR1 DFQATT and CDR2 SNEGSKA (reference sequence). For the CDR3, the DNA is TGCAGTGCCCCTGCCGCCCGGACAGTGGCTTCTGGAAACACCATATATTTT. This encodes CSAPAARTVASGNTIYF.

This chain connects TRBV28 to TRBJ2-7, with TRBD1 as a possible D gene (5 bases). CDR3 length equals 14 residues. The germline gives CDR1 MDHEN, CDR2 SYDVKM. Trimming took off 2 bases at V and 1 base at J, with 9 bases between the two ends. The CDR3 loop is CASSLVGRSYEQYF. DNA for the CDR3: TGTGCCAGCAGTTTAGTGGGGCGATCCTACGAGCAGTACTTC.

The CDR3 DNA sequence: TGCGCCAGCGGTTCAGGGTTGGCCAACGAGCAGTACTTC. It encodes CASGSGLANEQYF. The rearrangement links TRBV10-2 to TRBJ2-7, with D tentatively TRBD1 (5 bases). The CDR3 has 13 residues. The ends were cut back, 8 bases at V and 5 bases at J, with 16 bases in the middle. Germline values: CDR1 WSHSY, CDR2 SAAADI.

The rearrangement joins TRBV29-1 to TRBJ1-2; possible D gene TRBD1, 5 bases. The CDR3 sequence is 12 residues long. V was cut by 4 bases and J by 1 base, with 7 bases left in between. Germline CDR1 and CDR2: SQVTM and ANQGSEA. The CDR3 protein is CSVGDGNYGYTF. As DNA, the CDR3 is TGCAGCGTTGGGGACGGTAACTATGGCTACACCTTC. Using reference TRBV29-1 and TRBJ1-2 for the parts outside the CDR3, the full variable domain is SAVISQKPSRDICQRGTSLTIQCQVDSQVTMMFWYRQQPGQSLTLIATANQGSEATYESGFVIDKFPISRPNLTFSTLTVSNMSPEDSSIYLCSVGDGNYGYTFGSGTRLTVV.

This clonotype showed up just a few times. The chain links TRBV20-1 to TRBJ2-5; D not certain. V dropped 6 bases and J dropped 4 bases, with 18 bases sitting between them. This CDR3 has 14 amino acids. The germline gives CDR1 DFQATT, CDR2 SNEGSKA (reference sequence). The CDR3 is CSARADRPGETQYF. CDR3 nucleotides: TGCAGTGCCCGAGCCGACCGGCCCGGAGAGACCCAGTACTTC.

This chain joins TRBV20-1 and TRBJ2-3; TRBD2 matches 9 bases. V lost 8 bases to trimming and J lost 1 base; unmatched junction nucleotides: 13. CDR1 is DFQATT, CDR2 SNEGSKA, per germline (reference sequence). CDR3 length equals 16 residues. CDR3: CSPLGGREGRTDTQYF. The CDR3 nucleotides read TGCAGTCCTCTCGGGGGGCGGGAGGGACGCACAGATACGCAGTATTTT.

The CDR3 DNA is TGTGCCAGCTCACCAGACGACAGATTGAACACTGAAGCTTTCTTT. This encodes CASSPDDRLNTEAFF. The chain links TRBV18 to TRBJ1-1; TRBD1 might be the D (5 bases). This CDR3 is built from 15 residues. The germline V gene encodes CDR1 KGHSH and CDR2 LQKENI. Trimming left V 2 bases short and J 0 bases short, with 10 bases between.

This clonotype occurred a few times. This chain's CDR3 is CASTYRATDTQYF. CDR3 nucleotide sequence: TGTGCCAGCACTTACCGGGCCACAGATACGCAGTATTTT. V is TRBV27 and J is TRBJ2-3; D not resolved. The V end lost 7 bases, the J end lost 2 bases, and 10 bases lay between the germline ends. The CDR3 has 13 residues. Germline V CDR1 and CDR2: MNHEY, SMNVEV (reference sequence).

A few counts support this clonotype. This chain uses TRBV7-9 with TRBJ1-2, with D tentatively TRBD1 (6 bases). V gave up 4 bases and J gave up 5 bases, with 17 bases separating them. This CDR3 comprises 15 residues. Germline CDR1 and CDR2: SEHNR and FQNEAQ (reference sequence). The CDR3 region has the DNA TGTGCCAGCAGCTGGGGAGGCAGGGACAATTATGGCTACACCTTC. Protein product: CASSWGGRDNYGYTF.

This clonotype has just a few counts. The CDR3 sequence: CASSEQETQYF. The CDR3 nucleotides read TGTGCCAGCAGCGAACAGGAGACCCAGTACTTC. The V call is TRBV7-2, the J call TRBJ2-5; D is unclear. Germline V lookup: CDR1 SGHTA, CDR2 FQGNSA. The V end was cut by 5 bases, the J end by 5 bases, with 6 bases between. The CDR3 totals 11 residues.

CDR3: CASSQDPGGNIQYF. The CDR3 DNA reads TGCGCCAGCAGCCAAGATCCAGGGGGAAACATTCAGTACTTC. The chain combines TRBV4-3 with TRBJ2-4; 7 nucleotides align to TRBD1. The CDR3 sequence is 14 residues long. Trimming at V came to 0 bases and at J to 6 bases, leaving 2 bases not matched to a gene. Germline V gene data show CDR1 as LGHNA and CDR2 as YSLEER.